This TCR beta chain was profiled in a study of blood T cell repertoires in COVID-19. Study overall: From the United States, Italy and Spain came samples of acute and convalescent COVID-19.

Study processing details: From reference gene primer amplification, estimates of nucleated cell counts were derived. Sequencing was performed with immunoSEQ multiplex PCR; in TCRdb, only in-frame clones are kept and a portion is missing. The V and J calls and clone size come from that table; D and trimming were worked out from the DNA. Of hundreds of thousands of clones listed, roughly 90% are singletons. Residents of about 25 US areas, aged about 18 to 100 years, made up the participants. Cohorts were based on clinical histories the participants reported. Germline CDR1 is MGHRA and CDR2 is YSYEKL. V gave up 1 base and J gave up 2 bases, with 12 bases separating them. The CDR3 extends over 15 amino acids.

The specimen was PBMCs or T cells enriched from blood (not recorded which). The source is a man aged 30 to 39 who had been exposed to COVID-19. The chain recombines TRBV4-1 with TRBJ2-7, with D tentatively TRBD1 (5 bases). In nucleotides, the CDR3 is TGCGCCAGCAGCCAAGGACAGATTCCTACCTACGAGCAGTACTTC. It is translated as CASSQGQIPTYEQYF.